These T cell receptor beta chains were read from a single sample in a study of cytomegalovirus exposure and HLA in healthy donors. Here immunoSEQ multiplex PCR was the method, and the copy in TCRdb shows in-frame clones only, minus some. The table includes roughly 280,000 clones, about 75% detected once. Material for sequencing was PBMCs. The receptors were gathered from a female donor in good health and CMV-seronegative. CDR3s include the opening cysteine and the closing phenylalanine or tryptophan. A D gene is named only where the DNA matches it firmly. Clone size is stated in some rows and not others, as once, few, many or a class when expanded.

d_call	v_call	j_call	clone_size	cdr3_aa	cdr3_nt
TRBD2	TRBV6-5	TRBJ2-7	NA	CASTPAGGPLEQYF	TGTGCCAGCACTCCGGCGGGAGGGCCCCTCGAGCAGTACTTC
NA	TRBV6-5	TRBJ1-3	few	CASRTRDTIYF	TGTGCCAGCAGGACCCGGGACACCATATATTTT
NA	TRBV5-1	TRBJ2-5	few	CASRRGIFQETQYF	TGCGCCAGCAGAAGGGGGATCTTCCAAGAGACCCAGTACTTC
NA	TRBV10-1	TRBJ2-1	NA	CASSGGYNEQFF	TGCGCCAGCAGTGGAGGGTACAATGAGCAGTTCTTC
TRBD1	TRBV27	TRBJ1-4	few	CASSPNRDRGVGVFF	TGTGCCAGCAGTCCTAACCGGGACAGGGGTGTGGGGGTGTTTTTT
NA	TRBV30	TRBJ2-5	NA	CAWGTGTQQETQYF	TGTGCCTGGGGAACCGGGACACAGCAAGAGACCCAGTACTTC
TRBD2	TRBV5-6	TRBJ2-2	NA	CASSLELAGTGELFF	TGTGCCAGCAGCTTGGAACTAGCGGGGACCGGGGAGCTGTTTTTT
TRBD2	TRBV29-1	TRBJ2-3	NA	CSVEWSSGGTDTQYF	TGCAGCGTTGAATGGTCTAGCGGGGGCACAGATACGCAGTATTTT
TRBD2	TRBV11-3	TRBJ2-3	NA	CASSLYSGSTDTQYF	TGTGCCAGCAGCTTATATAGCGGGAGCACAGATACGCAGTATTTT
NA	TRBV14	TRBJ2-5	NA	CASSQGKATIVKETQYF	TGTGCCAGCAGCCAAGGCAAGGCGACTATCGTAAAAGAGACCCAGTACTTC
NA	TRBV7-9	TRBJ2-1	NA	CASTPGAGLGNEQFF	TGTGCCAGCACCCCAGGGGCAGGTCTCGGCAATGAGCAGTTCTTC
TRBD2	TRBV10-3	TRBJ2-2	few	CAIRLAGDTGELFF	TGTGCCATCAGGCTAGCGGGAGACACCGGGGAGCTGTTTTTT
TRBD2	TRBV7-2	TRBJ2-1	NA	CASSSVAGLGWNEQFF	TGTGCCAGCAGCTCTGTAGCGGGGTTGGGGTGGAATGAGCAGTTCTTC
NA	TRBV7-9	TRBJ1-2	few	CASSPKSGYGYTF	TGTGCCAGCAGCCCAAAGAGCGGGTATGGCTACACCTTC
NA	TRBV27	TRBJ2-1	NA	CASSFPGSDEQFF	TGTGCCAGCAGTTTCCCCGGGAGCGATGAGCAGTTCTTC
NA	TRBV7-9	TRBJ1-2	NA	CASSLETAFYGYTF	TGTGCCAGCAGCTTAGAGACAGCCTTCTATGGCTACACCTTC
NA	TRBV6-1	TRBJ2-3	NA	CASSEKVRGGRADTQYF	TGTGCCAGCAGTGAAAAGGTGCGTGGGGGGAGAGCAGATACGCAGTATTTT
NA	TRBV12-5	TRBJ2-7	NA	CACFGRVYEQYF	TGTGCTTGTTTCGGCAGGGTCTACGAGCAGTACTTC
TRBD1	TRBV19	TRBJ1-2	few	CATQGLNYGYTF	TGTGCCACACAGGGGCTTAACTATGGCTACACCTTC
NA	TRBV18	TRBJ2-7	NA	CASSPSLGGSYEQYF	TGTGCCAGCTCACCCAGTTTAGGGGGATCCTACGAGCAGTACTTC
NA	TRBV6-5	TRBJ2-1	NA	CASSPREAPGDEQFF	TGTGCCAGCAGTCCAAGGGAGGCCCCGGGGGATGAGCAGTTCTTC
TRBD1	TRBV5-6	TRBJ1-1	NA	CASSLGGRTGGLISKAFF	TGTGCCAGCAGCTTGGGAGGTCGTACAGGGGGGTTGATTTCGAAAGCTTTCTTT
NA	TRBV2	TRBJ1-1	once	CASRAREDTEAFF	TGTGCCAGCAGGGCCAGGGAGGACACTGAAGCTTTCTTT
NA	TRBV25-1	TRBJ2-5	NA	CASSARGGALGEQYF	TGTGCCAGCAGTGCCCGAGGAGGGGCCCTAGGGGAGCAGTACTTC
NA	TRBV4-1	TRBJ1-2	NA	CASSQGGGRYTF	TGCGCCAGCAGCCAAGGGGGAGGACGATACACCTTC
TRBD2	TRBV7-9	TRBJ2-5	NA	CASSLVSGGETQYF	TGTGCCAGCAGCTTAGTTTCCGGGGGGGAGACCCAGTACTTC
NA	TRBV10-3	TRBJ2-5	NA	CAISGYGNQETQYF	TGTGCCATCAGTGGCTATGGTAATCAAGAGACCCAGTACTTC
NA	TRBV19	TRBJ2-4	few	CASSMAASVGKNIQYF	TGTGCCAGTAGTATGGCAGCTAGCGTCGGCAAAAACATTCAGTACTTC
TRBD1	TRBV10-2	TRBJ2-7	NA	CASSLRDSPYEQYF	TGCGCCAGCAGCCTACGGGACAGCCCCTACGAGCAGTACTTC
NA	TRBV7-2	TRBJ1-1	NA	CASSLEGGKIHRNTEAFF	TGTGCCAGCAGCTTAGAGGGGGGGAAGATTCACAGGAACACTGAAGCTTTCTTT
NA	TRBV9	TRBJ2-2	once	CASSVYGRETGELFF	TGTGCCAGCAGCGTGTACGGGCGGGAAACCGGGGAGCTGTTTTTT
TRBD2	TRBV6-6	TRBJ2-7	NA	CASTTSGSYEQYF	TGTGCCAGCACAACTAGCGGGAGCTACGAGCAGTACTTC
TRBD2	TRBV19	TRBJ2-7	NA	CASSPTTSGRAKYF	TGTGCCAGTAGTCCCACGACTAGCGGGAGGGCCAAATACTTC
NA	TRBV9	TRBJ2-2	NA	CASRGTGVRGPGELFF	TGTGCCAGCAGAGGAACAGGGGTCCGGGGGCCCGGGGAGCTGTTTTTT
NA	TRBV21-1	TRBJ2-4	NA	CAANYGGVNIQYF	TGTGCCGCAAACTACGGGGGGGTAAACATTCAGTACTTC
TRBD1	TRBV4-2	TRBJ1-2	NA	CASSQDGTGSNYGYTF	TGTGCCAGCAGCCAAGATGGGACAGGGTCTAACTATGGCTACACCTTC
TRBD1	TRBV19	TRBJ1-1	NA	CASTPGTGPNTEAFF	TGTGCCAGTACCCCCGGGACAGGGCCAAACACTGAAGCTTTCTTT
NA	TRBV29-1	TRBJ2-1	NA	CSALGHRASYNEQFF	TGCAGCGCCCTGGGGCACAGAGCTTCCTACAATGAGCAGTTCTTC
NA	TRBV6-1	TRBJ2-3	NA	CASSLNREDTQYF	TGTGCCAGCAGCCTAAACAGGGAAGATACGCAGTATTTT
TRBD1	TRBV6-5	TRBJ1-1	once	CASRETGVANTEAFF	TGTGCCAGCAGGGAGACAGGGGTGGCGAACACTGAAGCTTTCTTT
NA	TRBV7-8	TRBJ1-2	few	CASSLAPGLHGYTF	TGTGCCAGCAGCTTAGCGCCAGGGTTACATGGCTACACCTTC
TRBD2	TRBV30	TRBJ2-1	NA	CAWASGTSYNEQFF	TGTGCCTGGGCAAGCGGGACTTCCTACAATGAGCAGTTCTTC
NA	TRBV7-8	TRBJ2-7	few	CASTAAAGMGEQYF	TGTGCCAGCACCGCAGCGGCAGGTATGGGCGAGCAGTACTTC
TRBD1	TRBV19	TRBJ1-5	NA	CASEGNRGQPQHF	TGTGCCAGTGAGGGCAACAGGGGGCAGCCCCAGCATTTT
TRBD2	TRBV5-1	TRBJ2-7	NA	CASSLVTSGRATATQYF	TGCGCCAGCAGCTTGGTGACTAGCGGGAGGGCCACGGCCACGCAGTACTTC
TRBD2	TRBV2	TRBJ2-7	NA	CASSEKGGTSGSYEQYF	TGTGCCAGCAGTGAAAAGGGGGGGACTAGCGGTTCCTACGAGCAGTACTTC
NA	TRBV12-5	TRBJ2-7	few	CASAGKNSYEQYF	TGTGCTAGTGCCGGGAAAAATTCCTACGAGCAGTACTTC
TRBD2	TRBV30	TRBJ2-1	NA	CAWTRGLAGGRYNEQFF	TGTGCCTGGACCCGGGGACTAGCGGGAGGACGATACAATGAGCAGTTCTTC
TRBD1	TRBV6-1	TRBJ1-1	NA	CASSVPGQGAPEAFF	TGTGCCAGCAGTGTACCGGGACAGGGGGCTCCTGAAGCTTTCTTT
TRBD1	TRBV4-1	TRBJ2-7	NA	CASSQDPQGKIYEQYF	TGCGCCAGCAGCCAAGATCCACAGGGGAAGATCTACGAGCAGTACTTC
NA	TRBV5-4	TRBJ2-1	once	CASSSRYLNGDNRQFF	TGTGCCAGCAGCTCCCGTTATCTAAACGGGGACAACCGGCAGTTCTTC
NA	TRBV30	TRBJ1-1	NA	CAWSRRGWGSTEAFF	TGTGCCTGGAGCCGGAGGGGATGGGGTAGCACTGAAGCTTTCTTT
NA	TRBV5-1	TRBJ2-5	once	CASSRAGLQETQYF	TGCGCCAGCAGCCGAGCGGGCCTACAAGAGACCCAGTACTTC
NA	TRBV19	TRBJ1-4	NA	CASSLAALGKLFF	TGTGCCAGTAGCCTTGCGGCGTTAGGAAAACTGTTTTTT